The 12 T cell receptor beta chains reported below all come from one sample, sequenced in a study of blood T cell repertoires in COVID-19. TCRdb's table, derived via immunoSEQ multiplex PCR, lists solely in-frame clones and lacks some. The profile covers fewer than 250,000 clones, with approximately 81% appearing a single time and roughly a tenth taken by the ten largest. Material for sequencing was peripheral blood. Source of these receptors: a woman aged 80 or over with COVID-19, enrolled during active disease.

This clone was observed a few times. Mismatch with germline at one junction end may stem from a read error. This rearrangement joins TRBV4-2 to TRBJ1-3; 7 bases map to TRBD1. This CDR3 contains 16 residues. Germline V CDR1 and CDR2: LGHNA, YNFKEQ. The CDR3 DNA sequence: TGTGCCAGCAGCCACCTTCAGGAGGGGGCTGGATACACCATATATTTT. It translates to CASSHLQEGAGYTIYF.

V gene TRBV6-2 or TRBV6-3 combines with J gene TRBJ2-3; 8 bases match TRBD1. V was clipped by 0 bases and J by 1 base; unmatched bases: 6. The CDR3 runs to 17 residues. Per germline, CDR1 MNHEY and CDR2 SVGEGT. CDR3 region: CASSYSPDRVGTDTQYF. The CDR3 DNA reads TGTGCCAGCAGTTACTCGCCGGACAGGGTAGGCACAGATACGCAGTATTTT.

The genes are TRBV4-3 and TRBJ1-6, with 8 positions matching TRBD1. Germline V gene data show CDR1 as LGHNA and CDR2 as YSLEER. The junction had 7 bases not matched to a gene; V was cut back by 2 bases and J by 7 bases. This CDR3 region has 16 residues. The CDR3 reads CASSQSGQVSNSPLHF. CDR3 in DNA: TGCGCCAGCAGCCAATCGGGACAGGTGTCGAATTCACCCCTCCACTTT.

V and J are TRBV5-1 and TRBJ1-2; D unresolved. Trimming left V 3 bases short and J 8 bases short, with 14 bases between. The length of the CDR3 is 13 residues. Germline CDR1 is SGHRS and CDR2 is YFSETQ. CDR3 in amino acids: CASSSNEVGGYTF. CDR3 in DNA: TGCGCCAGCAGCTCGAACGAGGTCGGCGGCTACACCTTC.

The chain recombines TRBV4-2 with TRBJ2-1; 8 bases are shared with TRBD2. The length of the CDR3 is 15 residues. Trimming at V came to 4 bases and at J to 3 bases, leaving 5 bases not matched to a gene. Germline CDR1 and CDR2: LGHNA and YNFKEQ. The CDR3 here is CASSPNSGDYNEQFF. DNA of the CDR3: TGTGCCAGCAGCCCGAATAGCGGGGACTACAATGAGCAGTTCTTC.

The V gene is TRBV19, the J gene TRBJ1-1; D may be TRBD1 (6 bases). This CDR3 region has 16 residues. Germline CDR1 reads LNHDA; CDR2 reads SQIVND (reference sequence). V lost 6 bases to trimming and J lost 2 bases, with 19 bases between them. CDR3 loop: CASRDKVQGTNTEAFF. The CDR3 DNA is TGTGCCAGTAGAGACAAGGTCCAGGGGACCAACACTGAAGCTTTCTTT.

The chain uses TRBV7-8 and TRBJ1-1; D is possibly TRBD1 (5 bases). CDR1 SGHVS and CDR2 FQNEAQ come from the germline V gene. The CDR3 runs to 14 residues. With 5 bases removed from V and 1 base from J, the gap between germline ends came to 11 bases. For the CDR3, the DNA is TGTGCCAGCAGCAGCGGGGGACGGAACACTGAAGCTTTCTTT. This codes for CASSSGGRNTEAFF.

J is TRBJ1-3 and V is TRBV4-1; D call uncertain. The CDR3 extends over 17 amino acids. Trimming pared 3 bases from V and 0 bases from J, leaving 15 bases between. Germline V lookup: CDR1 MGHRA, CDR2 YSYEKL. CDR3 protein: CASSQPTATSSGNTIYF. CDR3 bases: TGCGCCAGCAGCCAGCCCACAGCGACTAGCTCTGGAAACACCATATATTTT.

V and J are TRBV6-5 and TRBJ2-1; 10 bases agree with TRBD1. Germline CDR1 is MNHEY and CDR2 is SVGAGI. This CDR3 has 13 amino acids. V lost 4 bases and J lost 9; bases outside the gene matches: 3. The CDR3 DNA sequence: TGTGCCAGCAGTTGGACAGGGGGAGGTGAGCAGTTCTTC. Its protein is CASSWTGGGEQFF.

This sequence joins TRBV19 and TRBJ2-2, with D perhaps TRBD1 (5 bases). V was cut by 2 bases and J by 2 bases, with 9 bases left in between. The CDR3 totals 15 residues. Per germline, CDR1 LNHDA and CDR2 SQIVND (reference sequence). CDR3 nucleotides: TGTGCCAGTAGTATATTAGGGGCAAACACCGGGGAGCTGTTTTTT. Amino acid sequence: CASSILGANTGELFF.

This chain links TRBV6-1 with TRBJ2-7, with 9 bases aligning to TRBD1. In germline, CDR1 is MNHNS, CDR2 SASEGT. The CDR3 totals 16 residues. Unmatched junction bases numbered 9, after V lost 4 bases and J lost 2 bases. For the CDR3, the DNA is TGTGCCAGCAGTGTCCTACAGGGGGCAGGTCCCTACGAGCAGTACTTC. Encoded protein: CASSVLQGAGPYEQYF.

The rearrangement uses TRBV24-1 and TRBJ2-3; 10 bases align to TRBD1. Germline V gene lookup returns CDR1 KGHDR and CDR2 SFDVKD. Germline trimming cut 9 bases from V and 2 bases from J; bases unmatched to any gene: 7. The CDR3 sequence is 15 residues long. The CDR3 sequence is CATAPGQGSTDTQYF. DNA for the CDR3: TGTGCCACCGCCCCGGGACAGGGGTCCACAGATACGCAGTATTTT.